The T cell receptor beta chain under discussion was sequenced for a study of shared clonotypes between healthy human individuals. Ten or more counts support this clone. No antigen is known for it. This sample includes further DNA sequences coding for the same CDR3. The V gene lost 0 bases and the J gene lost 3 bases, with 11 bases spanning the gap. This CDR3 contains 15 residues. The germline gives CDR1 LGHNA, CDR2 YNFKEQ. Deep-level running was used for the assay. Assay: immunoSEQ multiplex PCR; the TCRdb copy retains only in-frame clones and omits some. This table has about 490,000 clones, 70% to 80% appearing once. Whole-study findings and limits: Sampling covered blood only; tissue repertoires likely differ.

The specimen sequenced was PBMCs. The receptor's source is a woman in her 40s in good health. Some clones in this sample may be carry-over from other donors' samples. The rearrangement joins TRBV4-2 to TRBJ2-5; TRBD1 is a possible D gene (7 bases). This chain's CDR3 is CASSQDPRGEETQYF. The CDR3, as DNA: TGTGCCAGCAGCCAAGATCCCAGGGGGGAAGAGACCCAGTACTTC.